This T cell receptor beta chain was identified in a study of blood T cells in healthy people across ages. Notes on the study in general: The donors' CMV status was not determined, possibly confounding changes in expanded clonotypes.

On this clonotype itself: Its antigen is not identified.

This CDR3 comprises 13 residues. The V end was cut by 6 bases, the J end by 4 bases, with 12 bases between. Germline CDR1 MNHEY, CDR2 SVGAGI. All donors came from Russia, were Caucasian and healthy, and spanned ages 6 to 90. Drawn from each donor were about 9 milliliters of peripheral blood. A second about 6 to 12 cycle PCR used barcoded and J-beta primers. Each cDNA molecule received a tag from a template-switch adaptor that had 12 random nucleotides. TCRdb reanalysed the 5' RACE reads using MiXCR and keeps one entry per CDR3 protein. This table holds more than 800,000 distinct CDR3 sequences, 35% to 50% found once.

The TCR was taken from a woman in her sixties or seventies in good health. The V gene is TRBV6-5, the J gene TRBJ1-1; D might be TRBD1 (6 bases). Sample: blood. The CDR3: CASRMGGFTEAFF. DNA for the CDR3: TGTGCCAGCAGGATGGGGGGCTTCACTGAAGCTTTCTTT.